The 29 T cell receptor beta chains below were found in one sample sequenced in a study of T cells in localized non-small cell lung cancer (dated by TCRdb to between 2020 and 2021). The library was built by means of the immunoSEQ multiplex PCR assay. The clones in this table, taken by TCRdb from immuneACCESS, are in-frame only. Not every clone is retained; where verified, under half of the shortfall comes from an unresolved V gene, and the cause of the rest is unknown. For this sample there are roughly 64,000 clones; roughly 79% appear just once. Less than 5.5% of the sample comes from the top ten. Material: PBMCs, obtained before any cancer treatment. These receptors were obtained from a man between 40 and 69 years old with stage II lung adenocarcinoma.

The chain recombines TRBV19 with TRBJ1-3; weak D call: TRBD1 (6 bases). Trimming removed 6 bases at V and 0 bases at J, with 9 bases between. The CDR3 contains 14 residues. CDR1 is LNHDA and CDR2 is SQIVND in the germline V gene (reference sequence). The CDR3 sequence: CASRLGGSGNTIYF. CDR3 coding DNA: TGTGCCAGTAGGCTAGGGGGCTCTGGAAACACCATATATTTT. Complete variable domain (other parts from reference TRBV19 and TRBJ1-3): DGGITQSPKYLFRKEGQNVTLSCEQNLNHDAMYWYRQDPGQGLRLIYYSQIVNDFQKGDIAEGYSVSREKKESFPLTVTSAQKNPTAFYLCASRLGGSGNTIYFGEGSWLTVV.

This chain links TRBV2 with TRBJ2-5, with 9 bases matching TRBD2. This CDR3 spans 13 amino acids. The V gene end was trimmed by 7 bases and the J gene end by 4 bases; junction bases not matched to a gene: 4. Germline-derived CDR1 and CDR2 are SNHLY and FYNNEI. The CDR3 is CASMPGLAETQYF. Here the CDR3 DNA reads TGTGCCAGCATGCCGGGACTAGCAGAGACCCAGTACTTC.

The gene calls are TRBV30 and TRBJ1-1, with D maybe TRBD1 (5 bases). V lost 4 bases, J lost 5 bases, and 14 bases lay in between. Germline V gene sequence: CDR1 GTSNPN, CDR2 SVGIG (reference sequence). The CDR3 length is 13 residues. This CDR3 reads CAWTGDSTTEAFF. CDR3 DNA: TGTGCCTGGACGGGGGACTCGACAACTGAAGCTTTCTTT.

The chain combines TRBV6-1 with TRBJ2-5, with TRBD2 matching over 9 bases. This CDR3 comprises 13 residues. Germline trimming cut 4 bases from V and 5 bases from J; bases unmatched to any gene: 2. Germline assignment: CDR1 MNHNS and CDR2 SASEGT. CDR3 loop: CASSGSGRETQYF. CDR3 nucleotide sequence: TGTGCCAGCAGTGGAAGCGGGAGGGAGACCCAGTACTTC.

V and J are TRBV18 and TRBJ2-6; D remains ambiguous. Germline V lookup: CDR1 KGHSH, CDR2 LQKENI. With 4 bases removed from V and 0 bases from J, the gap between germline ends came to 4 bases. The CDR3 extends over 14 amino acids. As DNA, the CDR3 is TGTGCCAGCTCACAAATCTCTGGGGCCAACGTCCTGACTTTC. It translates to CASSQISGANVLTF.

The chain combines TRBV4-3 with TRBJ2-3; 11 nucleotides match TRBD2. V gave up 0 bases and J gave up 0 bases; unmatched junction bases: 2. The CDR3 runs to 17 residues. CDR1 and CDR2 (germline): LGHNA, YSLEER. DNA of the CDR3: TGCGCCAGCAGCCAAGATCGGACTAGCGGGAGCACAGATACGCAGTATTTT. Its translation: CASSQDRTSGSTDTQYF.

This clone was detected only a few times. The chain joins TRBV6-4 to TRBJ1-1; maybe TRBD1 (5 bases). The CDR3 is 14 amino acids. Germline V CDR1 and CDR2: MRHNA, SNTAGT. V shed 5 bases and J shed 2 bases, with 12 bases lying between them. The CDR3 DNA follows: TGTGCCAGCAGTCCCGGGGGAGTTAACACTGAAGCTTTCTTT. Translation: CASSPGGVNTEAFF.

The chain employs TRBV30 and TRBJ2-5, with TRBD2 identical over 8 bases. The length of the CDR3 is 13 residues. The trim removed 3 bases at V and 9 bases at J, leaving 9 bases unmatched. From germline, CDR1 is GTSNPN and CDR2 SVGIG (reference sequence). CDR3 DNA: TGTGCCTGGAGAGGCGGGAGGCCGAGGCCCCAGTACTTC. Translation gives CAWRGGRPRPQYF.

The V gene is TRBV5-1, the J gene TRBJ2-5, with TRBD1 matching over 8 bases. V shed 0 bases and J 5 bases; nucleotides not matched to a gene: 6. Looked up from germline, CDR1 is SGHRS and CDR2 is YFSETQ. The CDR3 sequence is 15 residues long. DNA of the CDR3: TGCGCCAGCAGCTTGGATGGGACAGGTGACGAGACCCAGTACTTC. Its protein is CASSLDGTGDETQYF.

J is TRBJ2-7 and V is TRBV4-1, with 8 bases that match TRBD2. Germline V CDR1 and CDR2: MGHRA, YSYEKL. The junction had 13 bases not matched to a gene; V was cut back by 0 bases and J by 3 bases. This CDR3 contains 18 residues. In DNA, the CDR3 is TGCGCCAGCAGCCAAGATCGGGCTAGCGGGCGCCCTCACTACGAGCAGTACTTC. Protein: CASSQDRASGRPHYEQYF.

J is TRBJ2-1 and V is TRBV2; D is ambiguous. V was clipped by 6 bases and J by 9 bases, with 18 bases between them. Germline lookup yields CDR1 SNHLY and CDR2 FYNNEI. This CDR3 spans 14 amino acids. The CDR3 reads CASSGPLGGGEQFF. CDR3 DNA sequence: TGTGCCAGCAGCGGACCCCTGGGCGGTGGTGAGCAGTTCTTC.

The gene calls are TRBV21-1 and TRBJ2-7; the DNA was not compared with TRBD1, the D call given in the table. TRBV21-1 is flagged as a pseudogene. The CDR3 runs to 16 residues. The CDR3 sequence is CASSKEATGGSYEQYF. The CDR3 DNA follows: TGTGCCAGCAGCAAAGAAGCGACAGGGGGCTCCTACGAGCAGTACTTC.

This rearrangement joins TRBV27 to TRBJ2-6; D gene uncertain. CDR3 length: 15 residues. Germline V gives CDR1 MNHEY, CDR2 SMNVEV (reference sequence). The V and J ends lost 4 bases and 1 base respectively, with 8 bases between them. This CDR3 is CASSSISSGANVLTF. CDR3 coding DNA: TGTGCCAGCAGTTCCATCTCTTCTGGGGCCAACGTCCTGACTTTC.

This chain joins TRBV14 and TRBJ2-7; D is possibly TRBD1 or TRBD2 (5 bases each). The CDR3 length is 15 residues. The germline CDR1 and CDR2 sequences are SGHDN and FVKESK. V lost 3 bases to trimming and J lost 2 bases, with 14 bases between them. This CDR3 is CASSHLPGQTYEQYF. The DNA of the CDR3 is TGTGCCAGCAGCCACCTGCCGGGGCAGACCTACGAGCAGTACTTC.

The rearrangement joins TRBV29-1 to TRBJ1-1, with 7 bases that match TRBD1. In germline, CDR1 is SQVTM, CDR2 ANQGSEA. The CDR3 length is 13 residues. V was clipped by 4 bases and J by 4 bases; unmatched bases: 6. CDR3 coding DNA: TGCAGCGTTGCAGGGGGAGGACTCACTGAAGCTTTCTTT. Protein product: CSVAGGGLTEAFF.

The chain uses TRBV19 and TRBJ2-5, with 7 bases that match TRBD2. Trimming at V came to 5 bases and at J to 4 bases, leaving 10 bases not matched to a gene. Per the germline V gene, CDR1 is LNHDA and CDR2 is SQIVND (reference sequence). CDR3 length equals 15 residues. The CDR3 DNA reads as TGTGCCAGTAGTCCCCGGGAGGTGGGGAGAGAGACCCAGTACTTC. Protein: CASSPREVGRETQYF. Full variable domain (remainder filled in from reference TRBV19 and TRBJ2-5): DGGITQSPKYLFRKEGQNVTLSCEQNLNHDAMYWYRQDPGQGLRLIYYSQIVNDFQKGDIAEGYSVSREKKESFPLTVTSAQKNPTAFYLCASSPREVGRETQYFGPGTRLLVL.

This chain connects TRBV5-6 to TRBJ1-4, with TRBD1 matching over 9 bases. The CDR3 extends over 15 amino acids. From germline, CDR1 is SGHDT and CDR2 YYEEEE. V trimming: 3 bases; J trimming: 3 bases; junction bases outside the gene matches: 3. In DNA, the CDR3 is TGTGCCAGCAGCTCGTGGGACAGGGCTAATGAAAAACTGTTTTTT. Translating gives CASSSWDRANEKLFF.

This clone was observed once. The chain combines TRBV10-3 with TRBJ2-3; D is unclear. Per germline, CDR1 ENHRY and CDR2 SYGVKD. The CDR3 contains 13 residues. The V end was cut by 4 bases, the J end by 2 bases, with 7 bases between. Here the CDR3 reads CAISGYYTDTQYF. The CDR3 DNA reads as TGTGCCATCAGTGGATATTACACAGATACGCAGTATTTT.

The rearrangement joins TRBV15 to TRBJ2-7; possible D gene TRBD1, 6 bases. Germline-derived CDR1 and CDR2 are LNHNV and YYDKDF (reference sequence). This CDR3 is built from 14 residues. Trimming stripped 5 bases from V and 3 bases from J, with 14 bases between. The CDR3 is CATSGRNRDYEQYF. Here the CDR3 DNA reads TGTGCCACCAGCGGCCGGAACAGGGACTACGAGCAGTACTTC.

This CDR3 reads CASSQVPHGPQHF. The DNA for the CDR3 is TGTGCCAGCAGCCAAGTCCCACATGGTCCCCAGCATTTT. This chain uses TRBV14 with TRBJ1-5; D call uncertain. The V gene's germline CDR1 is SGHDN and CDR2 FVKESK. The CDR3 totals 13 residues. V lost 1 base and J 10 bases, leaving 11 bases between the germline ends.

The CDR3 is CASNSWSSGYEQYF. The CDR3 nucleotides are TGTGCCAGCAATTCATGGTCGAGCGGCTACGAGCAGTACTTC. This sequence joins TRBV2 and TRBJ2-7, with TRBD2 as a possible D gene (5 bases). There are 14 residues in the CDR3. Trimming shortened V by 7 bases and J by 3 bases, and 16 bases separated the two germline ends. CDR1 and CDR2 from the germline V gene are SNHLY and FYNNEI.

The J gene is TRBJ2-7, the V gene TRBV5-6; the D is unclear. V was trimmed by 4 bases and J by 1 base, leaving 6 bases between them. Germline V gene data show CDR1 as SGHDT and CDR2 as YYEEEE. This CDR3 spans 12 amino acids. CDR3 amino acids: CASSLNSYEQYF. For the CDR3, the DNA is TGTGCCAGCAGCCTGAATTCCTACGAGCAGTACTTC.

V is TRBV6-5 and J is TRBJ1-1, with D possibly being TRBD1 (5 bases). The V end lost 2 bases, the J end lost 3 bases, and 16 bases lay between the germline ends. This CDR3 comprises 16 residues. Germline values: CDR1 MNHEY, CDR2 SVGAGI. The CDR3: CASSYGGAVTDTEAFF. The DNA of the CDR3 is TGTGCCAGCAGTTACGGAGGGGCAGTTACGGACACTGAAGCTTTCTTT.

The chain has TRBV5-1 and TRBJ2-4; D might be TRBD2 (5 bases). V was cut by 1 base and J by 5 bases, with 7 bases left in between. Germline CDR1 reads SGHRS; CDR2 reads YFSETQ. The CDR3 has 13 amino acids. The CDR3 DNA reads TGCGCCAGCAGCTTGAGCGGCCAAAACATTCAGTACTTC. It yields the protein CASSLSGQNIQYF. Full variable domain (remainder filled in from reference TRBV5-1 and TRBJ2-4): KAGVTQTPRYLIKTRGQQVTLSCSPISGHRSVSWYQQTPGQGLQFLFEYFSETQRNKGNFPGRFSGRQFSNSRSEMNVSTLELGDSALYLCASSLSGQNIQYFGAGTRLSVL.

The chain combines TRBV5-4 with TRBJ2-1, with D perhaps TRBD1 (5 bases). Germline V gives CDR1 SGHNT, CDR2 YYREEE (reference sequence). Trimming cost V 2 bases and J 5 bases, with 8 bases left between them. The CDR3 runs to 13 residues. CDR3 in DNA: TGTGCCAGCAGCTTTGACAGACACAATGAGCAGTTCTTC. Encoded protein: CASSFDRHNEQFF.

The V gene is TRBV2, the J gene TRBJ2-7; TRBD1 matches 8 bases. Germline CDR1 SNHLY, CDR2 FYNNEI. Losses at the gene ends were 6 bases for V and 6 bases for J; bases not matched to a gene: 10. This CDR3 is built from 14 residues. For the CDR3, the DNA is TGTGCCAGCAGCGATAACCAGGGGGCAGGCGAGCAGTACTTC. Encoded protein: CASSDNQGAGEQYF.

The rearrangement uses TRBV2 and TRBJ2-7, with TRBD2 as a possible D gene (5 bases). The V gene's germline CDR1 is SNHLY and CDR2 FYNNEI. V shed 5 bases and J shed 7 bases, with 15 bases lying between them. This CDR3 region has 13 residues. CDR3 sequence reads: CASSREGGVEQYF. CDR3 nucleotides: TGTGCCAGCAGTCGAGAAGGAGGCGTAGAGCAGTACTTC.

The CDR3 sequence is CSVQGIYGYTF. DNA for the CDR3: TGCAGCGTACAGGGCATCTATGGCTACACCTTC. The chain carries TRBV29-1 and TRBJ1-2; a weak D match, TRBD1 (6 bases). This CDR3 is built from 11 residues. Trimming stripped 6 bases from V and 4 bases from J, with 9 bases between. Germline lookup yields CDR1 SQVTM and CDR2 ANQGSEA.

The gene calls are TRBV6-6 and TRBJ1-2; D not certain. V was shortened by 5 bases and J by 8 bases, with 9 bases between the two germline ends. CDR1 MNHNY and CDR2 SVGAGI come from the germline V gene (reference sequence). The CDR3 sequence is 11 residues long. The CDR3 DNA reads TGTGCCAGCAGTCGGGAAGACGGCTACACCTTC. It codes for CASSREDGYTF.